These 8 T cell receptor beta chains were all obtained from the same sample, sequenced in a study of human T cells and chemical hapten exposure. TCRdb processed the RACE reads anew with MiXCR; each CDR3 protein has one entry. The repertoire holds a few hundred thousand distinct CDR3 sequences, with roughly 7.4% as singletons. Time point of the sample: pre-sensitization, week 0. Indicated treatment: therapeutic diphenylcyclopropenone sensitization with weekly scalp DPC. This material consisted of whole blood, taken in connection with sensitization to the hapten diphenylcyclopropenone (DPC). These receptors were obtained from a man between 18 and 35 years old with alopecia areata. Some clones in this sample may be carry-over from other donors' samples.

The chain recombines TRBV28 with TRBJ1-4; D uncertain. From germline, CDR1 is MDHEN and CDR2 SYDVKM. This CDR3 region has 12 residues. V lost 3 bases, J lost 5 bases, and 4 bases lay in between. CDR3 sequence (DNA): TGTGCCAGCAGTTTTGGAAATGAAAAACTGTTTTTT. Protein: CASSFGNEKLFF.

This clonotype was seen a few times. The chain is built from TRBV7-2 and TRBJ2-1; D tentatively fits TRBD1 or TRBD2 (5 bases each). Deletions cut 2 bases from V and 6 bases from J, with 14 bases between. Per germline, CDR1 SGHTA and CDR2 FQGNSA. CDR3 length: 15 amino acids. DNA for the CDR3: TGTGCCAGCAGCTTAATCCCGGGACCCGTCAATGAGCAGTTCTTC. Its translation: CASSLIPGPVNEQFF.

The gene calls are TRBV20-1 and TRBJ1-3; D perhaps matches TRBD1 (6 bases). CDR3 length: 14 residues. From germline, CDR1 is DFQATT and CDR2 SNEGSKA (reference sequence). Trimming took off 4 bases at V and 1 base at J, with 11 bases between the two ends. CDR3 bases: TGCAGTGCTACTAACAGGGTTTCTGGAAACACCATATATTTT. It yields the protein CSATNRVSGNTIYF.

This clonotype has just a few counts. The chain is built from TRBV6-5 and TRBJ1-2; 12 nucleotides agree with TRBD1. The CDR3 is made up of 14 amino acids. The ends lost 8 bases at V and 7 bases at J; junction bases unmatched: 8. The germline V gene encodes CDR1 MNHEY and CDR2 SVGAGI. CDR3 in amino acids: CASWDRGRLFGYTF. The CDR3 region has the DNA TGTGCCAGCTGGGACAGGGGGCGCCTTTTTGGCTACACCTTC.

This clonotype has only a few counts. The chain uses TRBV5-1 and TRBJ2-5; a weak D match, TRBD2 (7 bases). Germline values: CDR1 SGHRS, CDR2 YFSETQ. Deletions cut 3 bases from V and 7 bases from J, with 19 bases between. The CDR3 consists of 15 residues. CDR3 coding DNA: TGCGCCAGCAGCTCCGGGGGGCAAAACGGGGGGACCCAGTACTTC. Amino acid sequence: CASSSGGQNGGTQYF.

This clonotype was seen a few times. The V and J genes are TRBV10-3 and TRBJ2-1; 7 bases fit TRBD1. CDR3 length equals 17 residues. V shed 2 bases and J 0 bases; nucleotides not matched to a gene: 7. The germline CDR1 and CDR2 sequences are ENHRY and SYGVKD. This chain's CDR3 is CAISEDVGQYSYNEQFF. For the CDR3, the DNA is TGTGCCATCAGTGAGGACGTGGGACAGTACTCCTACAATGAGCAGTTCTTC.

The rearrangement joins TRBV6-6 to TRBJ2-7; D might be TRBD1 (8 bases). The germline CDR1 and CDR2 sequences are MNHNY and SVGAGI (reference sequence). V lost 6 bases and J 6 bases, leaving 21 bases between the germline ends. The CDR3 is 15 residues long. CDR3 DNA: TGTGCCAGCAGGCTCAACGCACAGGGGGGGAGCGAGCAGTACTTC. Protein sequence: CASRLNAQGGSEQYF.

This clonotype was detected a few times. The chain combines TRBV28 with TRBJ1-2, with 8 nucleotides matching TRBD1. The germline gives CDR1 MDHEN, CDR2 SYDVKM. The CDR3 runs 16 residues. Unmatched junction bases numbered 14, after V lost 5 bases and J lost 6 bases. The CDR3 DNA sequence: TGTGCCAGCAGTCCCGCCGGGACAGGTATTTTGAATGGCTACACCTTC. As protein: CASSPAGTGILNGYTF.